The sequence of this T cell receptor beta chain was determined in a study of vaccination and CD4 T cells after COVID-19. General study results and limits: Convalescent patients' vaccine-specific clones were spike mono-reactive in 304 of 307 cases.

Treatment reported: roughly ten-day PBMC culture with coronavirus spike peptide pools or control peptides (ViraFEST assay). Sequenced with the Oncomine TCR Beta short-read assay was DNA taken from cultured CD4+ T cells. Using the QIAamp micro DNA kit, genomic DNA was extracted from the CD4+ T cells that had been cultured. MiXCR, applied by TCRdb to the PCR reads, yields one record per CDR3 protein. The sample consists of 20,000 to 30,000 distinct CDR3 sequences, around 64% of them appearing once. This CDR3 comprises 14 residues. Germline assignment: CDR1 MNHEY and CDR2 SVGAGI. With 4 bases removed from V and 4 bases from J, the gap between germline ends came to 13 bases. In regard to this clonotype: Its antigen is undetermined.

This sequence joins TRBV6-5 and TRBJ1-2, with D possibly matching TRBD1 (6 bases). The sequenced sample was CD4+ T cells from blood, cultured in vitro, obtained after SARS-CoV-2 vaccination. The sequence was collected from a human donor who received a COVID-19 vaccine. The CDR3 sequence is CASSSLQGSYGYTF. DNA of the CDR3: TGTGCCAGCAGTTCGCTGCAGGGGAGCTATGGCTACACCTTC.